This entry concerns a single T cell receptor (beta chain). This CDR3 is missing its conserved last phenylalanine or tryptophan, likely due to a read error. Looked up from germline, CDR1 is MNHEY and CDR2 is SMNVEV (reference sequence). The V and J ends lost 3 bases and 4 bases, in that order; junction bases with no gene match: 2. The CDR3 has 14 amino acids. Authors of the study amplified TCR beta CDR3 regions from RNA transcripts. HTBI primers drove first-round RT-PCR of the TCR CDR3. TCRdb recomputed calls from the multiplex PCR reads with MiXCR, one row per CDR3 protein. The sample gives about 560,000 distinct CDR3 sequences, roughly a sixth of which show up once; roughly 18% is in the top ten. Across 18 months, stable Graves' hyperthyroidism was marked by no progression to ophthalmopathy. The sample originates from a study of T cells in Graves' hyperthyroidism and ophthalmopathy.

V and J are TRBV27 and TRBJ1-5, with 8 bases identical to TRBD1. Input material: blood. The sequence derives from a woman younger than 30 with Graves' hyperthyroidism. CDR3 amino acids: CASSFQGANQPQHS. In DNA, the CDR3 is TGTGCCAGCAGTTTTCAGGGGGCGAATCAGCCCCAGCATTCT.